These 11 T cell receptor beta chains came from one sample sequenced in a study of T cells after yellow fever vaccination. TCRdb itself ran the 5' RACE reads through MiXCR, one entry per CDR3 protein. The data hold 200,000 to 250,000 distinct CDR3 sequences, with more than 3% observed a single time. Sequenced material: CD4+ T cells sorted from PBMCs, taken 10 days after the yellow fever booster vaccination. These receptors originate from a man aged 18 to 30 who received the YFV17D yellow fever vaccine.

This clonotype was seen many times. Here the CDR3 DNA reads TGCAGTGCAATGGACGGTCCAGGGTTTTACAATGAGCAGTTCTTC. Its protein is CSAMDGPGFYNEQFF. The genes are TRBV20-1 and TRBJ2-1, with D tentatively TRBD1 (5 bases). The CDR3 length is 15 residues. Germline V gene sequence: CDR1 DFQATT, CDR2 SNEGSKA (reference sequence). V lost 6 bases to trimming and J lost 4 bases, with 19 bases between them.

In this sample, this clonotype turned up a few times. The chain carries TRBV20-1 and TRBJ2-5, with a weak D call TRBD2 (6 bases). V lost 6 bases and J lost 4, with 18 bases in between. Germline values: CDR1 DFQATT, CDR2 SNEGSKA (reference sequence). This CDR3 contains 14 residues. The CDR3 spells CSALTSDEVETQYF. CDR3 nucleotide sequence: TGCAGTGCCCTGACTAGTGATGAGGTAGAGACCCAGTACTTC.

This clonotype showed up many times. This chain uses TRBV20-1 with TRBJ2-3; D is ambiguous. Germline V gene sequence: CDR1 DFQATT, CDR2 SNEGSKA (reference sequence). Trimming took off 2 bases at V and 1 base at J, with 10 bases between the two ends. The length of the CDR3 is 14 residues. CDR3 loop: CSARSETGTDTQYF. CDR3 nucleotide sequence: TGCAGTGCTAGATCAGAAACGGGCACAGATACGCAGTATTTT.

This clonotype was seen many times. The gene calls are TRBV5-1 and TRBJ2-3, with TRBD2 identical over 12 bases. This CDR3 is built from 16 residues. Trimming removed 4 bases from V and 3 bases from J; junction bases left unmatched: 6. Germline CDR1 reads SGHRS; CDR2 reads YFSETQ. The CDR3 loop reads CASSGGLAGGTDTQYF. The DNA of the CDR3 is TGCGCCAGCAGCGGTGGCCTAGCGGGGGGGACAGATACGCAGTATTTT. The variable domain in full, with the rest retrieved from reference TRBV5-1 and TRBJ2-3, is KAGVTQTPRYLIKTRGQQVTLSCSPISGHRSVSWYQQTPGQGLQFLFEYFSETQRNKGNFPGRFSGRQFSNSRSEMNVSTLELGDSALYLCASSGGLAGGTDTQYFGPGTRLTVL.

This clonotype was observed at least ten times. The rearrangement joins TRBV2 to TRBJ2-1; 9 bases agree with TRBD2. The CDR3 has 16 amino acids. CDR1 and CDR2 (germline): SNHLY, FYNNEI. The V and J ends lost 4 bases and 1 base, in that order; junction bases with no gene match: 5. As DNA, the CDR3 is TGTGCCAGCAGTGCCGTCCTAGCGGGGTCCTACAATGAGCAGTTCTTC. Translating it yields CASSAVLAGSYNEQFF.

This rearrangement joins TRBV20-1 to TRBJ2-1; no clear D gene. Deletions cut 6 bases from V and 0 bases from J, with 12 bases between. CDR1 is DFQATT and CDR2 is SNEGSKA in the germline V gene (reference sequence). The CDR3 is 14 amino acids. CDR3 in amino acids: CSAPDPSSYNEQFF. CDR3 bases: TGCAGTGCCCCTGACCCTAGCTCCTACAATGAGCAGTTCTTC.

This clonotype was seen repeatedly, ten times or more. The chain employs TRBV7-9 and TRBJ1-3; no reliable D call. Trimming removed 1 base from V and 4 bases from J, with 2 bases in between. Germline V gives CDR1 SEHNR, CDR2 FQNEAQ (reference sequence). The CDR3 has 12 residues. The CDR3 DNA follows: TGTGCCAGCAGCTTAGAGGGAAACACCATATATTTT. Residues: CASSLEGNTIYF.

This clonotype was counted only a few times. The chain links TRBV6-5 to TRBJ1-2, with 9 bases identical to TRBD1. The V gene end was trimmed by 5 bases and the J gene end by 8 bases; junction bases not matched to a gene: 6. CDR1 and CDR2 from the germline V gene are MNHEY and SVGAGI. The CDR3 has 13 amino acids. The CDR3: CASSGDRAFGYTF. Here the CDR3 DNA reads TGTGCCAGCAGTGGGGACAGGGCTTTCGGCTACACCTTC.

This clonotype was detected ten times or more. This rearrangement joins TRBV20-1 to TRBJ1-6, with D perhaps matching TRBD1 (5 bases). Germline V CDR1 and CDR2: DFQATT, SNEGSKA (reference sequence). Trimming took off 3 bases at V and 5 bases at J, with 11 bases between the two ends. This CDR3 is 14 amino acids long. The CDR3 spells CSASKGLNNSPLHF. DNA of the CDR3: TGCAGTGCTAGTAAGGGGCTCAATAATTCACCCCTCCACTTT.

This clonotype was observed at least ten times. The J gene is TRBJ1-4, the V gene TRBV7-2; D not certain. Per the germline V gene, CDR1 is SGHTA and CDR2 is FQGNSA. The V end lost 5 bases, the J end lost 13 bases, and 11 bases lay between the germline ends. The length of the CDR3 is 11 residues. CDR3 coding DNA: TGTGCCAGCAGCATCGAAGGAAGACTGTTTTTT. This codes for CASSIEGRLFF.

The rearrangement uses TRBV20-1 and TRBJ1-5; 7 nucleotides agree with TRBD1. V dropped 5 bases and J dropped 3; count of bases not matched to a gene: 7. The CDR3 sequence is 14 residues long. Germline V gene sequence: CDR1 DFQATT, CDR2 SNEGSKA (reference sequence). Written as DNA, the CDR3 is TGCAGTGCTCGGCCGGGACAGTTCAATCAGCCCCAGCATTTT. It specifies CSARPGQFNQPQHF.